Following are 9 T cell receptor beta chains from one sample sequenced in a study of T cell responses to AZD1222 COVID-19 vaccine. Some clones are missing from TCRdb's copy, which holds only in-frame ones; the method was immunoSEQ multiplex PCR. The profile covers more than 70,000 clones, with about 85% appearing a single time and 10% to 15% taken by the ten largest. Source: peripheral blood, taken on day 0 of AZD1222 vaccination. These receptors were obtained from an adult in good health.

This chain joins TRBV12-3 or TRBV12-4 and TRBJ1-2, with 9 bases matching TRBD1. CDR3 length: 13 amino acids. V was pared by 5 bases and J by 7 bases, with 5 bases of the junction left unmatched. CDR3 amino acids: CASSPQGASGYTF. The DNA for the CDR3 is TGTGCCAGCAGTCCACAGGGGGCGAGTGGCTACACCTTC.

The chain has TRBV15 and TRBJ2-1; 12 positions agree with TRBD2. The CDR3 runs to 16 residues. With 3 bases clipped from V and 10 bases from J, the junction kept 10 bases outside the gene matches. CDR1 and CDR2 (germline): LNHNV, YYDKDF (reference sequence). The CDR3 is CATSSLAGGPSWEQFF. CDR3 nucleotides: TGTGCCACCAGCAGCCTAGCGGGGGGGCCGTCGTGGGAGCAGTTCTTC. The full variable domain, in which reference TRBV15 and TRBJ2-1 provide the parts outside the CDR3, is DAMVIQNPRYQVTQFGKPVTLSCSQTLNHNVMYWYQQKSSQAPKLLFHYYDKDFNNEADTPDNFQSRRPNTSFCFLDIRSPGLGDTAMYLCATSSLAGGPSWEQFFGPGTRLTVL.

The rearrangement links TRBV2 to TRBJ2-5; TRBD2 might be the D (6 bases). Germline V gene sequence: CDR1 SNHLY, CDR2 FYNNEI. The germline V and J ends were trimmed by 7 bases and 2 bases, with 14 bases remaining between them. CDR3 size: 14 residues. As DNA, the CDR3 is TGTGCCAGCACCAAGGCGGGGTCGCAAGAGACCCAGTACTTC. Translated, it gives CASTKAGSQETQYF. Using reference TRBV2 and TRBJ2-5 for the parts outside the CDR3, the full variable domain is EPEVTQTPSHQVTQMGQEVILRCVPISNHLYFYWYRQILGQKVEFLVSFYNNEISEKSEIFDDQFSVERPDGSNFTLKIRSTKLEDSAMYFCASTKAGSQETQYFGPGTRLLVL.

This clone was found once. V gene TRBV2 combines with J gene TRBJ1-6; D gene uncertain. This CDR3 is 12 amino acids long. V gave up 10 bases and J gave up 9 bases, with 13 bases separating them. Looked up from germline, CDR1 is SNHLY and CDR2 is FYNNEI. Here the CDR3 DNA reads TGTGCCAACCGCAGTTGGGGTTCACCCCTCCACTTT. Translation gives CANRSWGSPLHF.

V gene TRBV15 combines with J gene TRBJ2-7; TRBD2 matches 15 bases. This CDR3 is built from 20 residues. Germline loops: CDR1 LNHNV, CDR2 YYDKDF (reference sequence). V lost 1 base to trimming and J lost 2 bases; unmatched junction nucleotides: 12. The CDR3 spells CATSRVRFRGTSGGTYEQYF. The CDR3 nucleotides are TGTGCCACCAGCAGAGTTCGGTTTCGTGGGACTAGCGGGGGGACCTACGAGCAGTACTTC.

The chain links TRBV5-6 to TRBJ2-7, with TRBD2 identical over 7 bases. With 4 bases clipped from V and 6 bases from J, the junction kept 4 bases outside the gene matches. From germline, CDR1 is SGHDT and CDR2 YYEEEE. This CDR3 has 12 residues. The CDR3 sequence is CASSTGGPEQYF. The CDR3 DNA reads as TGTGCCAGCAGCACGGGAGGCCCCGAGCAGTACTTC.

V and J are TRBV5-1 and TRBJ2-7; D is unclear. The length of the CDR3 is 14 residues. CDR1 and CDR2 (germline): SGHRS, YFSETQ. The V gene lost 5 bases and the J gene lost 0 bases, with 12 bases spanning the gap. The CDR3 here is CASRSDSYSYEQYF. The CDR3 nucleotides are TGCGCCAGCAGGTCAGATAGTTACTCCTACGAGCAGTACTTC.

The chain joins TRBV28 to TRBJ2-1, with D possibly TRBD2 on 6 matching bases. Per germline, CDR1 MDHEN and CDR2 SYDVKM. The CDR3 totals 14 residues. V lost 6 bases to trimming and J lost 3 bases, with 12 bases between them. CDR3 protein: CASRGTDYYNEQFF. CDR3 sequence (DNA): TGTGCCAGCAGGGGGACGGACTACTACAATGAGCAGTTCTTC.

V and J are TRBV5-4 and TRBJ2-3, with TRBD2 matching 10 bases. CDR1 and CDR2 (germline): SGHNT, YYREEE (reference sequence). V lost 6 bases to trimming and J lost 0 bases; unmatched junction nucleotides: 7. The CDR3 covers 16 residues. The CDR3 DNA reads as TGTGCCAGCACGGCTAGCGGGGGATATAGCACAGATACGCAGTATTTT. Translation: CASTASGGYSTDTQYF.